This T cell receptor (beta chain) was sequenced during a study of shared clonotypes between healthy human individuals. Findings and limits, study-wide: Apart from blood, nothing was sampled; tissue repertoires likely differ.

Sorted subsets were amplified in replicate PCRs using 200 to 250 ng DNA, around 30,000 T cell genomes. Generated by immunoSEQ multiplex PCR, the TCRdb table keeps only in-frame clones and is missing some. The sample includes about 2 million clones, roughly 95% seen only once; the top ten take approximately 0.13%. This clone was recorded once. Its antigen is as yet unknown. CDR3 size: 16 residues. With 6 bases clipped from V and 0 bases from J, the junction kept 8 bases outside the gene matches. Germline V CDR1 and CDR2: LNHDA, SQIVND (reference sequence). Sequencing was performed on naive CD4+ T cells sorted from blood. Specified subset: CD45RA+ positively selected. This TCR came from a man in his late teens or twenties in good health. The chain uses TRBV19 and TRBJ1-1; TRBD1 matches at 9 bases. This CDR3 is CASSRTGAPVNTEAFF. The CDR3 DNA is TGTGCCAGTAGCAGGACAGGGGCCCCGGTGAACACTGAAGCTTTCTTT.